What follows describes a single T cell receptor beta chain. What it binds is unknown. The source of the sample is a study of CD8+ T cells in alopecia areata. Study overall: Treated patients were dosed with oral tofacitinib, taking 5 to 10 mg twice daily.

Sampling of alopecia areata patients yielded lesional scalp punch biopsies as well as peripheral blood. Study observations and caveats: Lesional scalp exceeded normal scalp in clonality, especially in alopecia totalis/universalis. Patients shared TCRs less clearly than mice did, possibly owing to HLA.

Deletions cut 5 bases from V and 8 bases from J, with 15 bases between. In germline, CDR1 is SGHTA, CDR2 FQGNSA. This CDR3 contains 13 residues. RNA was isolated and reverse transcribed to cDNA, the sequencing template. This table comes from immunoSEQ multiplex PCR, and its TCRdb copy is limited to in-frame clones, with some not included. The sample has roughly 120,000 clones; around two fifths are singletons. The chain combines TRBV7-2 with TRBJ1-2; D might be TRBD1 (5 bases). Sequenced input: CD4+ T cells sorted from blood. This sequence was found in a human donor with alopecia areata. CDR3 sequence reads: CASSLRDLLGYTF. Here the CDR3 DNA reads TGTGCCAGCAGCCTCCGGGACCTACTAGGCTACACCTTC.